A single sample is the source of the 15 T cell receptor beta chains below, sequenced in a study of human T cells and chemical hapten exposure. Described time point: patch test 1, 2 weeks after DPC sensitization. The treatment denotes: therapeutic diphenylcyclopropenone sensitization with weekly scalp DPC. TCRdb re-called the RACE reads with MiXCR, one entry per CDR3 protein. The sample has approximately 100,000 distinct CDR3 sequences; approximately 11% are singletons. Sequenced material: whole blood, taken in connection with sensitization to the hapten diphenylcyclopropenone (DPC). The receptors shown here come from a woman aged 40-49 years with alopecia areata. Some clones in this sample may be carry-over from other donors' samples.

CDR3 bases: TGTGCTAGTGGTACAGGGAACGCTGGAAACACCATATATTTT. This encodes CASGTGNAGNTIYF. The gene calls are TRBV12-5 and TRBJ1-3; weak D call: TRBD1 (6 bases). Germline assignment: CDR1 LGHNT and CDR2 FRNRAP. V was shortened by 5 bases and J by 2 bases, with 10 bases between the two germline ends. The CDR3 is 14 residues long.

This clonotype was seen only a few times. The gene calls are TRBV2 and TRBJ1-1; 7 nucleotides align to TRBD1. CDR3 size: 14 residues. Per germline, CDR1 SNHLY and CDR2 FYNNEI. The ends lost 9 bases at V and 4 bases at J; junction bases unmatched: 11. CDR3 sequence reads: CASKQGGGSTEAFF. CDR3 nucleotides: TGTGCCAGTAAGCAGGGGGGCGGTAGCACTGAAGCTTTCTTT.

This clonotype was observed a handful of times. V usage is TRBV7-6 and J usage is TRBJ2-2, with 10 bases matching TRBD2. This CDR3 is 19 amino acids long. After removal of 8 bases from V and 1 base from J, the junction contained 16 bases not matched to a gene. In germline, CDR1 is SGHVS, CDR2 FNYEAQ. The CDR3 here is CASSLGQGTSVMNTGELFF. In DNA, the CDR3 is TGTGCCAGCTCCCTGGGGCAGGGGACTAGCGTGATGAACACCGGGGAGCTGTTTTTT. The full variable domain, in which reference TRBV7-6 and TRBJ2-2 provide the parts outside the CDR3, is GAGVSQSPRYKVTKRGQDVALRCDPISGHVSLYWYRQALGQGPEFLTYFNYEAQQDKSGLPNDRFSAERPEGSISTLTIQRTEQRDSAMYRCASSLGQGTSVMNTGELFFGEGSRLTVL.

The chain carries TRBV20-1 and TRBJ1-1; 8 nucleotides match TRBD1. The CDR3 totals 13 residues. The V gene end was trimmed by 2 bases and the J gene end by 4 bases; junction bases not matched to a gene: 3. Germline V lookup: CDR1 DFQATT, CDR2 SNEGSKA (reference sequence). The CDR3: CSARQDRVTEAFF. The CDR3 region has the DNA TGCAGTGCTAGACAGGACAGGGTCACTGAAGCTTTCTTT.

This clonotype has a handful of counts. The chain uses TRBV4-3 and TRBJ2-4; 9 positions agree with TRBD2. This CDR3 is 18 amino acids long. Germline-derived CDR1 and CDR2 are LGHNA and YSLEER. V gave up 1 base and J gave up 2 bases; unmatched junction bases: 9. The CDR3 sequence is CASSQGLAGGPSKNIQYF. Written as DNA, the CDR3 is TGCGCCAGCAGCCAAGGACTCGCGGGAGGGCCCTCCAAAAACATTCAGTACTTC.

The V call is TRBV29-1, the J call TRBJ2-5; possible D gene TRBD1, 7 bases. Trimming pared 8 bases from V and 5 bases from J, leaving 18 bases between. This CDR3 spans 13 amino acids. CDR1 is SQVTM, CDR2 ANQGSEA, per germline. This CDR3 is CSTEEGAWETQYF. The CDR3 DNA is TGCAGCACGGAGGAGGGGGCTTGGGAGACCCAGTACTTC.

V and J are TRBV7-2 and TRBJ1-3; D gene uncertain. This CDR3 has 19 residues. The germline V gene encodes CDR1 SGHTA and CDR2 FQGNSA. V was shortened by 2 bases and J by 0 bases, with 20 bases between the two germline ends. In DNA form, the CDR3 reads TGTGCCAGCAGCTTAAGGCCGAAGTGGGAGGTTAGCTCTGGAAACACCATATATTTT. Translating gives CASSLRPKWEVSSGNTIYF.

This clonotype has just a few counts. The CDR3 region is CSATASNYGYTF. For the CDR3, the DNA is TGCAGTGCTACAGCGTCTAACTATGGCTACACCTTC. The V and J genes are TRBV20-1 and TRBJ1-2, with D uncertain. V gave up 4 bases and J gave up 0 bases, with 6 bases separating them. The CDR3 runs to 12 residues. Germline V CDR1 and CDR2: DFQATT, SNEGSKA (reference sequence).

This clonotype has only one observation. This rearrangement joins TRBV5-4 to TRBJ2-3; 7 bases are a match to TRBD2. Per germline, CDR1 SGHNT and CDR2 YYREEE (reference sequence). This CDR3 is built from 14 residues. J lost 2 bases, V lost 7 bases, and 7 bases had no gene match. CDR3 sequence reads: CASGSGDLTDTQYF. CDR3 nucleotides: TGTGCCAGCGGGAGCGGGGATCTCACAGATACGCAGTATTTT.

This clonotype was detected ten times or more. This sequence joins TRBV5-5 and TRBJ1-4; D gene unclear. V lost 2 bases and J lost 5, with 1 base in between. CDR1 is SGHKS, CDR2 YYEKEE, per germline (reference sequence). There are 11 residues in the CDR3. CDR3 residues: CASSLNEKLFF. CDR3 DNA sequence: TGTGCCAGCAGCTTAAATGAAAAACTGTTTTTT.

This clonotype was picked up a small number of times. The chain has TRBV24-1 and TRBJ2-2, with D uncertain. The CDR3 runs 14 residues. V lost 1 base and J lost 1, with 3 bases in between. Germline CDR1 KGHDR, CDR2 SFDVKD. CDR3 protein: CATSDFGNTGELFF. Here the CDR3 DNA reads TGTGCCACCAGTGATTTCGGGAACACCGGGGAGCTGTTTTTT.

This clonotype was picked up a small number of times. The rearrangement joins TRBV3-1 to TRBJ2-1, with D maybe TRBD2 (6 bases). Germline V gives CDR1 LGHDT, CDR2 YNNKEL (reference sequence). Trimming cost V 4 bases and J 2 bases, with 18 bases left between them. The CDR3 spans 17 residues. The CDR3 sequence is CASSRAAGLATYNEQFF. The DNA for the CDR3 is TGTGCCAGCAGCCGGGCTGCGGGACTCGCGACCTACAATGAGCAGTTCTTC.

The chain combines TRBV11-2 with TRBJ2-1, with a tentative D call TRBD2 (6 bases). The V end lost 1 base, the J end lost 5 bases, and 15 bases lay between the germline ends. CDR3 length: 16 residues. Germline CDR1 and CDR2: SGHAT and FQNNGV. Written as DNA, the CDR3 is TGTGCCAGCAGCTTAGGGGGGACTGGACATAACAATGAGCAGTTCTTC. Translated, it gives CASSLGGTGHNNEQFF.

A few counts support this clonotype. The V gene is TRBV7-2, the J gene TRBJ2-7; D may be TRBD2 (6 bases). V was pared by 3 bases and J by 2 bases, with 11 bases between. Germline V lookup: CDR1 SGHTA, CDR2 FQGNSA. The CDR3 loop spans 14 amino acids. CDR3 in amino acids: CASSFGLRAYEQYF. The CDR3 DNA reads TGTGCCAGCAGCTTCGGACTACGGGCCTACGAGCAGTACTTC.

In this sample, this clonotype turned up many times. This chain connects TRBV29-1 to TRBJ1-1; a possible D gene is TRBD1 (6 bases). CDR3 length equals 14 residues. Germline lookup yields CDR1 SQVTM and CDR2 ANQGSEA. The V end was cut by 3 bases, the J end by 4 bases, with 15 bases between. DNA of the CDR3: TGCAGCGTTGATTTGGCAGGGGTGGGCACTGAAGCTTTCTTT. It codes for CSVDLAGVGTEAFF.